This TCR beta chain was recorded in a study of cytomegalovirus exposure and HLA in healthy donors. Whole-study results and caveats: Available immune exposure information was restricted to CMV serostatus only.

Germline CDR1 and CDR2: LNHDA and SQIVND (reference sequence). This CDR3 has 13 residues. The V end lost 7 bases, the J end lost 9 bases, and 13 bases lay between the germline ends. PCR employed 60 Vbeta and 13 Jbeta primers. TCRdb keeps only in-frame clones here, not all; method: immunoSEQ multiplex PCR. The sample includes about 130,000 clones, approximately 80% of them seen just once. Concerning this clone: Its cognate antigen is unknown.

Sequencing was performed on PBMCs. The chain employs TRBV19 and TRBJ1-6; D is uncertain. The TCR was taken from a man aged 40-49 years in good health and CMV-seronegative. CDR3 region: CASTRDWGSPLHF. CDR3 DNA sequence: TGTGCCAGTACTCGGGATTGGGGTTCACCCCTCCACTTT. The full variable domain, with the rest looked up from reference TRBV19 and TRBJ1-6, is DGGITQSPKYLFRKEGQNVTLSCEQNLNHDAMYWYRQDPGQGLRLIYYSQIVNDFQKGDIAEGYSVSREKKESFPLTVTSAQKNPTAFYLCASTRDWGSPLHFGNGTRLTVT.